This T cell receptor beta chain was profiled in a study of identical twins. The V and J ends lost 6 bases and 1 base, in that order; junction bases with no gene match: 10. The CDR3 has 16 amino acids. The germline V gene encodes CDR1 SGHDN and CDR2 FVKESK. TCRdb reprocessed the 5' RACE reads with MiXCR, giving one entry per CDR3 protein. Here the sample spans 1,800,000 or so distinct CDR3 sequences, less than 35% being singletons. This clonotype was counted only a few times. This rearrangement joins TRBV14 to TRBJ2-7, with 9 bases lining up with TRBD1. The source of this sequence is a newborn girl in good health. The sequenced material came from cord blood. CDR3 amino acids: CASSSSWGQGSYEQYF. CDR3 in DNA: TGTGCCAGCAGTTCCTCGTGGGGACAGGGATCCTACGAGCAGTACTTC.